The 18 T cell receptor beta chains presented below share a single source sample, sequenced in a study of T-cell memory formation after mild COVID-19. MiXCR, applied by TCRdb to the 5' RACE reads, yields one record per CDR3 protein. The data show roughly 160,000 distinct CDR3 sequences, around 10% seen once. Sequencing input: PBMCs or a T cell subset sorted from them (not recorded which). Receptors were obtained from a young man who had mild COVID-19 (a few samples of this study predate the infection). Cell type and time point are not known.

The chain joins TRBV6-6 to TRBJ2-7, with D perhaps assigned TRBD1 or TRBD2 (5 bases each). Germline CDR1 and CDR2: MNHNY and SVGAGI (reference sequence). CDR3 size: 15 residues. Deletions cut 2 bases from V and 0 bases from J, with 11 bases between. CDR3 DNA sequence: TGTGCCAGCAGTTACGGGGCTAGCAGCTCCTACGAGCAGTACTTC. Translation gives CASSYGASSSYEQYF.

This clonotype occurred a few times. DNA of the CDR3: TGTGCCAGCAGCCCGGGTACGTCTAATGAAAAACTGTTTTTT. Translating gives CASSPGTSNEKLFF. V and J are TRBV3-1 and TRBJ1-4; D gene ambiguous. The length of the CDR3 is 14 residues. Trimming stripped 4 bases from V and 3 bases from J, with 9 bases between. Germline V lookup: CDR1 LGHDT, CDR2 YNNKEL (reference sequence).

This clonotype was counted a few times. This rearrangement joins TRBV5-1 to TRBJ2-7; D is perhaps TRBD1 (7 bases). The CDR3 is 16 residues long. The germline V gene encodes CDR1 SGHRS and CDR2 YFSETQ. V was cut by 2 bases and J by 4 bases, with 19 bases left in between. CDR3 residues: CASSFGGSTGQYEQYF. CDR3 bases: TGCGCCAGCAGCTTTGGGGGGTCGACAGGGCAGTACGAGCAGTACTTC.

This clonotype was seen at least ten times. The chain has TRBV7-9 and TRBJ2-5; TRBD2 matches at 15 bases. Trimming removed 5 bases from V and 4 bases from J; junction bases left unmatched: 2. Germline CDR1 SEHNR, CDR2 FQNEAQ (reference sequence). The CDR3 is 15 amino acids. CDR3 residues: CASSRTSGGGETQYF. CDR3 DNA: TGTGCCAGCAGCCGGACTAGCGGGGGGGGAGAGACCCAGTACTTC.

In this sample, this clonotype turned up a few times. This chain uses TRBV15 with TRBJ1-1; unclear D gene. Per the germline V gene, CDR1 is LNHNV and CDR2 is YYDKDF (reference sequence). With 1 base removed from V and 2 bases from J, the gap between germline ends came to 8 bases. The CDR3 covers 14 residues. The CDR3 DNA is TGTGCCACCAGCAGAGGTCGGGATAACACTGAAGCTTTCTTT. It specifies CATSRGRDNTEAFF.

This clonotype occurred many times. V and J are TRBV7-2 and TRBJ2-1; 8 positions agree with TRBD1. The CDR3 covers 12 residues. Looked up from germline, CDR1 is SGHTA and CDR2 is FQGNSA. V shed 6 bases and J 13 bases; nucleotides not matched to a gene: 8. CDR3 region: CASREQGGSQFF. DNA of the CDR3: TGTGCCAGCAGAGAACAGGGGGGATCCCAGTTCTTC. Full variable domain (remainder filled in from reference TRBV7-2 and TRBJ2-1): GAGVSQSPSNKVTEKGKDVELRCDPISGHTALYWYRQSLGQGLEFLIYFQGNSAPDKSGLPSDRFSAERTGGSVSTLTIQRTQQEDSAVYLCASREQGGSQFFGPGTRLTVL.

The chain joins TRBV5-1 to TRBJ2-2; D not certain. Trimming pared 1 base from V and 2 bases from J, leaving 12 bases between. CDR3 length equals 16 residues. Germline-derived CDR1 and CDR2 are SGHRS and YFSETQ. CDR3 bases: TGCGCCAGCAGCTTGACGCCGGAGTCAAACACCGGGGAGCTGTTTTTT. Protein: CASSLTPESNTGELFF.

The table lists this clonotype with many counts. The chain has TRBV4-1 and TRBJ1-1; no definite D call. Between the trimmed V and J ends, which lost 5 bases and 7 bases, there was a span of 8 bases. The CDR3 sequence is 11 residues long. CDR1 is MGHRA, CDR2 YSYEKL, per germline. DNA for the CDR3: TGCGCCAGCAGCAGGAGGGATGAAGCTTTCTTT. Its protein product is CASSRRDEAFF.

There are a few counts of this clonotype. The chain combines TRBV5-1 with TRBJ2-3; D call uncertain. V lost 3 bases and J lost 5, with 10 bases in between. CDR3 length equals 13 residues. Germline loops: CDR1 SGHRS, CDR2 YFSETQ. CDR3 sequence: CASSWVDRDTQYF. The CDR3 nucleotides read TGCGCCAGCAGCTGGGTGGACCGAGATACGCAGTATTTT.

This clonotype was recorded a few times. The V call is TRBV5-4, the J call TRBJ2-4, with TRBD1 as a possible D gene (5 bases). The CDR3 totals 14 residues. The germline gives CDR1 SGHNT, CDR2 YYREEE (reference sequence). V shed 2 bases and J shed 9 bases, with 15 bases lying between them. The CDR3 here is CASSLGVSSPIQYF. CDR3 sequence (DNA): TGTGCCAGCAGCTTAGGGGTCAGTTCTCCCATTCAGTACTTC.

The table lists this clonotype with a few counts. The chain is built from TRBV7-8 and TRBJ2-3; D is uncertain. The CDR3 has 13 residues. The germline gives CDR1 SGHVS, CDR2 FQNEAQ. Trimming pared 9 bases from V and 4 bases from J, leaving 14 bases between. CDR3 bases: TGTGCCAGTGCGGTGTACCGGTCAGATACGCAGTATTTT. As protein: CASAVYRSDTQYF.

This clonotype has at least ten counts. Its ends do not fully match the called genes, so a read error is possible. CDR3 protein: CASSLARSYEQYF. For the CDR3, the DNA is TGCGCCAGCAGCTTGGCCAGGTCCTACGAGCAGTACTTC. The V gene is TRBV7-2, the J gene TRBJ2-7; the D is unclear. The germline V gene has CDR1 SGHTA and CDR2 FQGNSA. The CDR3 runs to 13 residues.

The J gene is TRBJ2-6, the V gene TRBV6-5; D is possibly TRBD1 (6 bases). From germline, CDR1 is MNHEY and CDR2 SVGAGI. The CDR3 spans 20 residues. V shed 0 bases and J shed 0 bases, with 18 bases lying between them. Written as DNA, the CDR3 is TGTGCCAGCAGTTACTCAGGGTACAGGGCTTCCAGCTCTGGGGCCAACGTCCTGACTTTC. Its translation is CASSYSGYRASSSGANVLTF.

The chain combines TRBV4-1 with TRBJ1-6; tentatively, D is TRBD1 (6 bases). The germline V and J ends were trimmed by 1 base and 4 bases, with 8 bases remaining between them. Germline V gene lookup returns CDR1 MGHRA and CDR2 YSYEKL. The CDR3 sequence is 15 residues long. CDR3: CASSQAGEYNSPLHF. CDR3 sequence (DNA): TGCGCCAGCAGCCAAGCAGGGGAGTATAATTCACCCCTCCACTTT.

The chain uses TRBV20-1 and TRBJ2-2; D is perhaps TRBD1 or TRBD2 (5 bases each). The germline CDR1 and CDR2 sequences are DFQATT and SNEGSKA (reference sequence). V shed 5 bases and J shed 5 bases, with 15 bases lying between them. The CDR3 consists of 14 residues. The DNA for the CDR3 is TGCAGTGCTGCGAACTGGGGCGGGACCGGGGAGCTGTTTTTT. It encodes CSAANWGGTGELFF.

The chain carries TRBV7-2 and TRBJ1-2; D is perhaps TRBD1 (5 bases). V lost 5 bases and J 8 bases, leaving 15 bases between the germline ends. CDR3 length: 13 amino acids. The germline V gene has CDR1 SGHTA and CDR2 FQGNSA. CDR3 in DNA: TGTGCCAGCAGCCAGGGCCAGGGACTAGGCTACACCTTC. Translating it yields CASSQGQGLGYTF.

A few counts support this clonotype. The chain carries TRBV10-3 and TRBJ1-1, with a tentative D call TRBD1 (5 bases). Germline CDR1 reads ENHRY; CDR2 reads SYGVKD. The CDR3 consists of 13 residues. V lost 11 bases and J 4 bases, leaving 17 bases between the germline ends. CDR3 nucleotide sequence: TGTGCCGTTGGGGGAGACAGCCTCACTGAAGCTTTCTTT. Its protein is CAVGGDSLTEAFF.

The chain combines TRBV27 with TRBJ2-3, with TRBD2 matching 9 bases. Trimming removed 11 bases from V and 10 bases from J; junction bases left unmatched: 16. Germline V lookup: CDR1 MNHEY, CDR2 SMNVEV (reference sequence). The CDR3 has 14 amino acids. Here the CDR3 DNA reads TGTGCCTCCGCGGCTAGCGGGGTACCCGGTGCGCAGTATTTT. Its translation is CASAASGVPGAQYF.